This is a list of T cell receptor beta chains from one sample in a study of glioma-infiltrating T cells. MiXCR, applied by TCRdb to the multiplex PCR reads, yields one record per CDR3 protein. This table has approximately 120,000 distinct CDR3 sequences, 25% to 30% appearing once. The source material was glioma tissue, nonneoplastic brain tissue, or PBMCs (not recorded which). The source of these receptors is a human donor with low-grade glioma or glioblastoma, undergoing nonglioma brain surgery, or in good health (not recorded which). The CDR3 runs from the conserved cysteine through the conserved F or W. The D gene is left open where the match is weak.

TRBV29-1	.	CSVAGASTEAFF
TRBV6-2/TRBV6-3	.	CASRHREKAYEQYF
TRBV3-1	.	CASSQLNTGELFF
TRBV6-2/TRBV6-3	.	CASSPVKTYEQYF
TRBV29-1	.	CSVGYRNTEAFF
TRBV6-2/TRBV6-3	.	CSSAEGQINEHFF
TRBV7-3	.	CASSLTPGVNTEAFF
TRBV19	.	CASSISFRDTPRNQPQHF
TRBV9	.	CASSVESPRNKQFF
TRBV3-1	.	CASSQGGAGIEQYF
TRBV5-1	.	CASRPKQVLNTEAFF
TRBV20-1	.	CSAGDSSNEQFF
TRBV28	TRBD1	CASSLLETGQETQYF
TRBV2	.	CASSEGMGSNTEAFF
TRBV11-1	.	CASSLGHRGGYNEQFF
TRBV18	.	CASSPGASYNEQFF
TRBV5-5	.	CATRTAVNEKLFF
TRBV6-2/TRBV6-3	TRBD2	CDSRLAGADNEQFF
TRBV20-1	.	CSARVPISYNEQFF
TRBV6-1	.	CASTSSQETQYF
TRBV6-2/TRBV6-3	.	CASKPSTYEQYF
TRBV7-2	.	CASSLQAGLSNEQFF
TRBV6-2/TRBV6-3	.	CASSSGTYNEQFF
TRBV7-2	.	CASSLAGAPPPYEQYF
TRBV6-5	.	CASGLDRIGGQPQHF
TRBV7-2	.	CASSLWYEQYF
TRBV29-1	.	CSARQYGYTF
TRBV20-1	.	CSARDQQGGEETQYF
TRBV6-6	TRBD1	CASSYPRQGGVYKQYF
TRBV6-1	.	CASSPYVASSYNEQFF